This T cell receptor beta chain was sequenced for a study of low-dose radiotherapy and immunotherapy resistance in tumors. The overall study: Participants in Cohort 1 were administered 0.5 Gy per fraction at 2-week intervals, to a cumulative dose of 6.5 Gy. On an every-two-weeks schedule, patients received intravenous nivolumab 240 mg, along with ipilimumab 1 mg/kg every six weeks.

Sample time point: before trial treatment. All of the donors were given nivolumab, ipilimumab, aspirin, low-dose cyclophosphamide and low-dose radiotherapy as part of RACIN, a single-arm trial. Patients qualified if they had advanced solid tumors that lacked tumor-infiltrating lymphocytes. This clonotype was observed many times. The germline CDR1 and CDR2 sequences are MDHEN and SYDVKM. With V trimmed by 5 bases and J by 0 bases, 12 bases remained unmatched. The length of the CDR3 is 17 residues. First-strand cDNA relied on TRAV- and TRBV-specific primers spanning alpha and beta chains. The authors amplified TCRs for about 18 PCR cycles with a constant-region primer and a V-primer adapter. TCRdb ran MiXCR on the reads and lists one entry per CDR3 protein. Here the sample spans 55,000 to 80,000 distinct CDR3 sequences, 26% being singletons.

The starting material was PBMCs, obtained before treatment. The chain has TRBV28 and TRBJ1-2; 7 nucleotides match TRBD1. The source is a male donor with rectosigmoid adenocarcinoma. CDR3 bases: TGTGCCAGCAGTATTGGGAGTGGTGGGACAGCTAACTATGGCTACACCTTC. Translating gives CASSIGSGGTANYGYTF.